The next 9 T cell receptor beta chains were all read from a single sample in a study of cytomegalovirus exposure and HLA in healthy donors. The PCR had 60 Vbeta and 13 Jbeta primers. Sequenced by immunoSEQ multiplex PCR; TCRdb stores in-frame clones only, minus some. Altogether about 80,000 clones are present, over 60% being singletons, with the ten largest covering 4% to 4.5%. What was sequenced was PBMCs. The receptors here all came from a male donor in good health and CMV-seropositive.

This chain connects TRBV19 to TRBJ2-1; the match to TRBD2 covers 12 bases. Looked up from germline, CDR1 is LNHDA and CDR2 is SQIVND (reference sequence). V was clipped by 0 bases and J by 7 bases; unmatched bases: 10. The CDR3 has 18 residues. This chain's CDR3 is CASSIDPASGRARNEQFF. The DNA for the CDR3 is TGTGCCAGTAGTATAGATCCGGCTAGCGGGAGGGCGAGGAATGAGCAGTTCTTC.

This chain joins TRBV5-1 and TRBJ2-2; 10 bases map to TRBD2. The germline CDR1 and CDR2 sequences are SGHRS and YFSETQ. J gave up 0 bases and V 4 bases, and 3 bases lay outside the gene matches. The CDR3 loop spans 16 amino acids. The chain's CDR3 is CASSRSGGPNTGELFF. The CDR3 DNA reads as TGCGCCAGCAGCCGTAGCGGGGGGCCGAACACCGGGGAGCTGTTTTTT.

There are a few counts of this clone. The chain employs TRBV9 and TRBJ1-1; D is possibly TRBD1 (6 bases). The V gene lost 0 bases and the J gene lost 5 bases, with 11 bases spanning the gap. CDR1 SGDLS and CDR2 YYNGEE come from the germline V gene. The CDR3 is 14 residues long. For the CDR3, the DNA is TGTGCCAGCAGCGTAGCCTATAGGGGGACTGAAGCTTTCTTT. Translating it yields CASSVAYRGTEAFF.

The chain joins TRBV6-7 to TRBJ2-2, with 8 bases matching TRBD1. TRBV6-7 is known as an ORF, though its function is uncertain. Germline trimming cut 6 bases from V and 5 bases from J; bases unmatched to any gene: 8. CDR3 length equals 15 residues. For the CDR3, the DNA is TGTGCCAGCAGCCCCGACAGGGGAAGGACCGGGGAGCTGTTTTTT. Its protein product is CASSPDRGRTGELFF.

This chain uses TRBV10-3 with TRBJ2-3, with D possibly TRBD2 on 6 matching bases. The CDR3 runs 16 residues. V shed 2 bases and J shed 8 bases, with 20 bases lying between them. Per the germline V gene, CDR1 is ENHRY and CDR2 is SYGVKD. CDR3 DNA: TGTGCCATCAGTGAGGGCGCGGGACTCCGAACTGCTACGCAGTATTTT. This encodes CAISEGAGLRTATQYF.

The chain employs TRBV6-5 and TRBJ2-7, with a possible D match to TRBD1 (5 bases). Per the germline V gene, CDR1 is MNHEY and CDR2 is SVGAGI. This CDR3 has 13 amino acids. V lost 6 bases, J lost 3 bases, and 12 bases lay in between. CDR3 sequence reads: CASREPGLYEQYF. CDR3 sequence (DNA): TGTGCCAGCAGGGAGCCAGGGCTCTACGAGCAGTACTTC.

The chain combines TRBV7-2 with TRBJ1-2; D unclear. Per the germline V gene, CDR1 is SGHTA and CDR2 is FQGNSA. This CDR3 spans 15 amino acids. The V end was cut by 0 bases, the J end by 4 bases, with 12 bases between. CDR3 protein: CASSLARRQSYGYTF. CDR3 coding DNA: TGTGCCAGCAGCTTAGCGCGGAGGCAGAGCTATGGCTACACCTTC.

In DNA, the CDR3 is TGTGCCAGCAGCTCCCGTGGTAGCGGGAGGGACACCGGGGAGCTGTTTTTT. Translating gives CASSSRGSGRDTGELFF. The rearrangement joins TRBV7-2 to TRBJ2-2, with 11 bases matching TRBD2. V gave up 4 bases and J gave up 3 bases; unmatched junction bases: 7. Germline V gives CDR1 SGHTA, CDR2 FQGNSA. The CDR3 sequence is 17 residues long.

The rearrangement joins TRBV5-4 to TRBJ2-1, with TRBD2 matching over 7 bases. The CDR3 has 13 amino acids. V was clipped by 0 bases and J by 9 bases; unmatched bases: 3. CDR1 SGHNT and CDR2 YYREEE come from the germline V gene (reference sequence). CDR3 in DNA: TGTGCCAGCAGCTTGGCCAGGGAGGGTGAGCAGTTCTTC. This sequence encodes CASSLAREGEQFF.